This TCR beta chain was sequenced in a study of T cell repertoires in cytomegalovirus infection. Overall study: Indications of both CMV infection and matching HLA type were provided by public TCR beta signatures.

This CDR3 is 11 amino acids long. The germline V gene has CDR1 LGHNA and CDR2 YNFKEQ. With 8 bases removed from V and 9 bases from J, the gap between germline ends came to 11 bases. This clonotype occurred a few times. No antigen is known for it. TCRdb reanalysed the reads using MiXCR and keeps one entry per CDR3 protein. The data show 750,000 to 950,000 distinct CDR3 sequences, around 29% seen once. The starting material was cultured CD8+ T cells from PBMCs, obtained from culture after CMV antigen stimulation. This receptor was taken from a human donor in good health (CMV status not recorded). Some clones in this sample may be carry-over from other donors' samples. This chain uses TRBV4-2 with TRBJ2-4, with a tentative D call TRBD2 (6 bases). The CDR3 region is CASFSGGIQYF. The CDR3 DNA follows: TGTGCCAGCTTCTCCGGGGGCATTCAGTACTTC.